The clone carrying this T cell receptor (beta chain) has just one count. Its antigen is as yet unknown. Germline values: CDR1 KGHSH, CDR2 LQKENI. CDR3 length: 18 residues. The J segment lost 0 bases and the V segment lost 0 bases, leaving 7 bases of the junction unmatched. This entry comes from a study of cytomegalovirus exposure and HLA in healthy donors. Here immunoSEQ multiplex PCR was the method, and the copy in TCRdb shows in-frame clones only, minus some. The sample lists over 150,000 clones, less than 90% seen once, with approximately 2.2% in the top ten. Study-wide results and caveats: In vitro assays verified that a few CMV-associated chains recognized CMV antigens specifically. It was found in a later analysis that first-cohort TCR clusters tended to co-occur in the 100 to 150 validation repertoires. Researchers counted 164 TCR beta chains as cytomegalovirus-associated. Reported results showed that the classifier diagnosed cytomegalovirus status with high specificity and sensitivity.

Sequencing was performed on PBMCs. The genes are TRBV18 and TRBJ2-2; 7 bases fit TRBD1. The TCR comes from a woman aged 18-29 years in good health and CMV-seronegative. The CDR3 nucleotides are TGTGCCAGCTCACCACCGGGACAGCACGCTCCGAACACCGGGGAGCTGTTTTTT. Translating gives CASSPPGQHAPNTGELFF.